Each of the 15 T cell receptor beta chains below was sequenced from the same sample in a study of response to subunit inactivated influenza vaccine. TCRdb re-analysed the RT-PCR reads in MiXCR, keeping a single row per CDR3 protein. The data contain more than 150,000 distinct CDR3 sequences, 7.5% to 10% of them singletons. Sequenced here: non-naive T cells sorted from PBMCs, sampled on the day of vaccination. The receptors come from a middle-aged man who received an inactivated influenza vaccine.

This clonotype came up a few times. The CDR3 is CSAGGTGHEQYF. DNA of the CDR3: TGCAGTGCTGGTGGGACAGGGCACGAGCAGTACTTC. The chain recombines TRBV20-1 with TRBJ2-7; 9 positions match TRBD1. Germline V gene sequence: CDR1 DFQATT, CDR2 SNEGSKA (reference sequence). CDR3 length equals 12 residues. The J segment lost 5 bases and the V segment lost 5 bases, leaving 4 bases of the junction unmatched.

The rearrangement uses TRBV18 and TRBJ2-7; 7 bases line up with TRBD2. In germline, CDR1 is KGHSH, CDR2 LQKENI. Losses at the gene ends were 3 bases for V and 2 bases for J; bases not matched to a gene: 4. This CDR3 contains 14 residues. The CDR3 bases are TGTGCCAGCTCACCTCGGGAGGCCACCTACGAGCAGTACTTC. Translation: CASSPREATYEQYF.

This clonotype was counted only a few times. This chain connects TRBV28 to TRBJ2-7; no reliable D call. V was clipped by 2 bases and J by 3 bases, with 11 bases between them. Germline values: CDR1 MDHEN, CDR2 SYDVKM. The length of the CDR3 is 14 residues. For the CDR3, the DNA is TGTGCCAGCAGTTTAAACGGAGCGAGCTACGAGCAGTACTTC. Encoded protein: CASSLNGASYEQYF.

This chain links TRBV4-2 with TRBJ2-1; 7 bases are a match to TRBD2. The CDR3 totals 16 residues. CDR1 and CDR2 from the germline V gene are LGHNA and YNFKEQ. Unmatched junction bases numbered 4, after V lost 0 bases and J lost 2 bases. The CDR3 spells CASSQDPSGAYNEQFF. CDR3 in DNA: TGTGCCAGCAGCCAAGATCCTAGCGGAGCCTACAATGAGCAGTTCTTC.

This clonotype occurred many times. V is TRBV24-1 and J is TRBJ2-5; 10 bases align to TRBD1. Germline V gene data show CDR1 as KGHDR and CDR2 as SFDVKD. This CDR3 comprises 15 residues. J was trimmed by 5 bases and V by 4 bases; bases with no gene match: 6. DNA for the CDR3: TGTGCCACCAGTGAGGGGGGACAGGGGAGTGAGACCCAGTACTTC. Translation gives CATSEGGQGSETQYF.

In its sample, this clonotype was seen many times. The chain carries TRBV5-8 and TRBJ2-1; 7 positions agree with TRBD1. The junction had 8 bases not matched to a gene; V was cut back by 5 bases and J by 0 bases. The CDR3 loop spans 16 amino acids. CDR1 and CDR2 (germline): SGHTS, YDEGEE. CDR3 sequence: CASRTSTGSSYNEQFF. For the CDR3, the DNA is TGTGCCAGCAGAACTTCGACAGGGAGCTCCTACAATGAGCAGTTCTTC.

The CDR3 bases are TGTGCCAGCAGCCCGAGGACAGGCAACTATGGCTACACCTTC. This encodes CASSPRTGNYGYTF. The V call is TRBV28, the J call TRBJ1-2, with 7 bases matching TRBD1. V shed 6 bases, J shed 2 bases, and the junction held 6 bases outside the gene matches. This CDR3 has 14 amino acids. CDR1 and CDR2 (germline): MDHEN, SYDVKM.

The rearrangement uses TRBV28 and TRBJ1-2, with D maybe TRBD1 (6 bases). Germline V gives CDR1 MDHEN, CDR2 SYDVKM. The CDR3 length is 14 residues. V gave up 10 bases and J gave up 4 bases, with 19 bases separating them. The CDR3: CATQRPGQTYGYTF. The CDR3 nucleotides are TGTGCCACCCAGAGGCCGGGACAAACCTATGGCTACACCTTC.

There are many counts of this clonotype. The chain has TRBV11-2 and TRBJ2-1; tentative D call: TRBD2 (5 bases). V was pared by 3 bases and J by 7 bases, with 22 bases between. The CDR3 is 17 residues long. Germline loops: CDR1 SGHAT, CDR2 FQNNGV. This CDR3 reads CASSLIGPSLLRNEQFF. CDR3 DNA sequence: TGTGCCAGCAGCTTGATTGGGCCTAGCCTGTTAAGGAATGAGCAGTTCTTC.

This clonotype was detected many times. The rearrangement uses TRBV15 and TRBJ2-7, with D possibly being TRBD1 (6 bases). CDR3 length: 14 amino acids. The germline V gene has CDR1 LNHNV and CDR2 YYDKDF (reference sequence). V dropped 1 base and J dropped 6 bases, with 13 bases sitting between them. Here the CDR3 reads CATSRAQGLVEQYF. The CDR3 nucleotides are TGTGCCACCAGCAGAGCACAGGGATTGGTCGAGCAGTACTTC.

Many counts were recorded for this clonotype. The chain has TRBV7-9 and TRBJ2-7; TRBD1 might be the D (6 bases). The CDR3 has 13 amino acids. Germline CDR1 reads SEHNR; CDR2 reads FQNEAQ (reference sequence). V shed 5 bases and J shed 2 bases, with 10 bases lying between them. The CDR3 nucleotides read TGTGCCAGCAGCCCCAGGGGACCCTACGAGCAGTACTTC. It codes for CASSPRGPYEQYF.

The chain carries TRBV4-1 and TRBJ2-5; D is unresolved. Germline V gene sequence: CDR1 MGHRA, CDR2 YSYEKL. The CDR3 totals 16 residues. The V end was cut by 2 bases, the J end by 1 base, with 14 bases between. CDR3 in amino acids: CASSQSGWLAQETQYF. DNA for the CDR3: TGCGCCAGCAGCCAATCTGGGTGGTTGGCCCAAGAGACCCAGTACTTC.

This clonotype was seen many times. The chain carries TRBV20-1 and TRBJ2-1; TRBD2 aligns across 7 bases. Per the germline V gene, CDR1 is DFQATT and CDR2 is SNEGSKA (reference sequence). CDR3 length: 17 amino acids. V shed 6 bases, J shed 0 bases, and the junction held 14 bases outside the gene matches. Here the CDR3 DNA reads TGCAGTGCCCACGGGGGGACCAGCCAAATCTCCTACAATGAGCAGTTCTTC. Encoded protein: CSAHGGTSQISYNEQFF.

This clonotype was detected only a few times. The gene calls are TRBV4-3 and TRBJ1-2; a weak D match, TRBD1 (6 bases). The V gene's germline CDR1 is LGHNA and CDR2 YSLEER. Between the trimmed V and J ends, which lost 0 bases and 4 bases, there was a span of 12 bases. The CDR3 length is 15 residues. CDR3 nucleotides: TGCGCCAGCAGCCAAGATCGGCAGGGGCCCTATGGCTACACCTTC. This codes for CASSQDRQGPYGYTF.

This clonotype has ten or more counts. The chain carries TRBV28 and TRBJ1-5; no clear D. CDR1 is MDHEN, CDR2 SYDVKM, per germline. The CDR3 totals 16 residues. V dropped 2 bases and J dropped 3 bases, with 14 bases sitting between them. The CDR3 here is CASSLVGFRANQPQHF. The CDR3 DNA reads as TGTGCCAGCAGTTTAGTGGGGTTTAGGGCCAATCAGCCCCAGCATTTT.